This note documents a single T cell receptor beta chain sequence. What it recognizes is unknown. Unsorted libraries were generated from 2 million PBMCs. These cells had been stored in RNAlater at -80 C. The ends lost 4 bases at V and 7 bases at J; junction bases unmatched: 9. Germline CDR1 WNHNN, CDR2 SYGVQD (reference sequence). CDR3 length: 16 residues. The data are from a study of neurological immune-mediated disorders. General study findings and limits: Among expanded clones, no CDR3 amino acid sequences were shared across subjects, a pattern suggesting private repertoires in all groups. HTLV-1-associated myelopathy led in TCR clonal expansion, while multiple sclerosis ranked lowest, below healthy controls.

Template-switch 5'RACE cDNA synthesis added a 10-nucleotide unique molecular identifier. TCRdb called the 5' RACE reads again in MiXCR, with one record for every CDR3 protein. The table lists some 79,000 distinct CDR3 sequences, 13% to 15% of them singletons, with roughly 7.3% in the top ten. Sequencing was performed on PBMCs. The rearrangement joins TRBV10-1 to TRBJ2-1; 11 positions agree with TRBD2. The receptor comes from a woman between 45 and 60 years old in good health. CDR3 in amino acids: CASSVASGRMENEQFF. In DNA, the CDR3 is TGCGCCAGCAGTGTGGCTAGCGGGAGGATGGAAAATGAGCAGTTCTTC.